The rows below give T cell receptor beta chains drawn from one sample of a study of STAT5B mutations in CD4+ large granular lymphocyte leukemia. Produced via immunoSEQ multiplex PCR; TCRdb's table is partial and in-frame only. The table lists 15,000 to 20,000 clones, about four fifths of them singletons. The sequencing input was CD4+ T cells from blood buffy coats. All receptors derive from a human donor in good health. The CDR3 runs from the conserved cysteine through the conserved F or W. Each record gives: J gene, clone size, V gene, D gene, CDR3 protein, CDR3 DNA. The D gene is left open where the match is weak. The listing skips clone size in some rows; elsewhere it reads once, few, many or a size class.

TRBJ2-1,-,TRBV6-5,-,CASRPRPSLGREQFF,TGTGCCAGCAGACCTCGACCGTCCTTGGGGAGGGAGCAGTTCTTC
TRBJ1-1,once,TRBV6-5,-,CASSYSEFRTEAFF,TGTGCCAGCAGTTACTCGGAATTTCGGACTGAAGCTTTCTTT
TRBJ2-1,-,TRBV4-2,-,CASSQVGPQHNEQFF,TGTGCCAGCAGCCAAGTCGGGCCGCAACACAATGAGCAGTTCTTC
TRBJ1-1,medium-sized,TRBV6-6,TRBD1,CASTRTGNTEAFF,TGTGCCAGCACCCGGACAGGGAACACTGAAGCTTTCTTT
TRBJ2-6,-,TRBV2,-,CASSYSAGANVLTF,TGTGCCAGCAGTTACAGTGCTGGGGCCAACGTCCTGACTTTC
TRBJ1-5,few,TRBV7-9,-,CASSLGKSGVSSNQPQHF,TGTGCCAGCAGCTTGGGGAAGTCAGGGGTTTCTAGCAATCAGCCCCAGCATTTT
TRBJ2-1,-,TRBV27,TRBD1,CASSPFRGQNNEQFF,TGTGCCAGCAGTCCATTCCGGGGACAGAACAATGAGCAGTTCTTC
TRBJ1-1,-,TRBV5-8,-,CASSFRRYTEAFF,TGTGCCAGCAGCTTTCGAAGGTATACTGAAGCTTTCTTT
TRBJ2-6,-,TRBV10-3,-,CAISESGGFLSGANVLTF,TGTGCCATCAGTGAGTCTGGGGGGTTTCTCTCTGGGGCCAACGTCCTGACTTTC
TRBJ1-1,few,TRBV18,-,CASSSDLGEAFF,TGTGCCAGCTCATCGGACCTGGGTGAAGCTTTCTTT
TRBJ1-2,-,TRBV6-5,-,CASRQPAGGGYTF,TGTGCCAGCAGGCAACCGGCCGGGGGTGGCTACACCTTC
TRBJ2-5,-,TRBV29-1,TRBD1,CSVERGTGGAETQYF,TGCAGCGTTGAAAGAGGGACAGGGGGAGCGGAGACCCAGTACTTC
TRBJ1-1,-,TRBV29-1,-,CSVERNMNTEAFF,TGCAGCGTTGAACGGAACATGAACACTGAAGCTTTCTTT
TRBJ1-2,once,TRBV6-5,-,CASGRTGPNYGYTF,TGTGCCAGCGGCCGGACTGGCCCTAACTATGGCTACACCTTC
TRBJ2-3,medium-sized,TRBV7-9,-,CAHTVGQYF,TGTGCCCATACAGTCGGGCAGTATTTT
TRBJ1-1,once,TRBV5-8,TRBD1,CASRPETGGLTEAFF,TGTGCCAGCCGTCCGGAGACAGGGGGACTCACTGAAGCTTTCTTT
TRBJ1-2,-,TRBV10-3,TRBD1,CAISDPTADRVDGYTF,TGTGCCATCAGTGACCCGACTGCCGACAGGGTAGATGGCTACACCTTC
TRBJ2-7,-,TRBV7-9,-,CASSPKGPYEQYF,TGTGCCAGCAGCCCCAAAGGGCCCTACGAGCAGTACTTC
TRBJ1-1,once,TRBV18,-,CASSSTGRGAEAFF,TGTGCCAGCTCATCTACAGGGCGAGGAGCTGAAGCTTTCTTT
TRBJ2-2,-,TRBV11-3,-,CASSQTGELFF,TGTGCCAGCAGCCAGACCGGGGAGCTGTTTTTT
TRBJ1-4,-,TRBV27,-,CASSSAGKREKLFF,TGTGCCAGCAGTTCGGCAGGGAAGCGAGAAAAACTGTTTTTT
TRBJ1-5,-,TRBV19,TRBD1,CASRIRDREVDQPQHF,TGTGCCAGTAGAATCCGGGACAGGGAAGTGGATCAGCCCCAGCATTTT
TRBJ2-7,once,TRBV2,-,CASTGAYEQYF,TGTGCCAGCACCGGGGCCTACGAGCAGTACTTC
TRBJ2-3,-,TRBV6-6,-,CASEDSKSTDTQYF,TGTGCCAGCGAGGACTCCAAAAGCACAGATACGCAGTATTTT
TRBJ2-1,-,TRBV2,TRBD2,CASSPLAGGSYNEQFF,TGTGCCAGCAGCCCCTTAGCGGGAGGGTCCTACAATGAGCAGTTCTTC
TRBJ1-5,-,TRBV6-1,TRBD1,CASRNSGQLNQPQHF,TGTGCCAGCAGGAACTCGGGACAGCTGAATCAGCCCCAGCATTTT
TRBJ2-7,-,TRBV30,-,CAWSFRGAAWTSYEQYF,TGTGCCTGGAGTTTCAGGGGGGCGGCCTGGACCTCCTACGAGCAGTACTTC
TRBJ1-5,-,TRBV5-5,-,CASSLLWDQPQHF,TGTGCCAGCAGCCTGCTCTGGGATCAGCCCCAGCATTTT
TRBJ1-4,-,TRBV12-5,TRBD1,CASGSGQGNEKLFF,TGTGCTAGTGGTTCGGGACAGGGAAATGAAAAACTGTTTTTT
TRBJ2-7,-,TRBV27,TRBD2,CASSQGLAETYEQYF,TGTGCCAGCAGCCAGGGACTAGCGGAGACCTACGAGCAGTACTTC
TRBJ2-5,-,TRBV2,TRBD2,CARGGPSGSQETQYF,TGTGCCAGGGGGGGCCCTAGCGGGAGCCAAGAGACCCAGTACTTC
TRBJ2-3,-,TRBV10-1,TRBD2,CASSDSIGTSGRASTDTQYF,TGCGCCAGCAGTGACTCAATCGGGACTAGCGGGAGAGCTAGCACAGATACGCAGTATTTT
TRBJ1-2,-,TRBV5-4,-,CASSWGGPGVYGYTF,TGTGCCAGCAGCTGGGGGGGGCCAGGGGTCTATGGCTACACCTTC
TRBJ1-1,once,TRBV29-1,-,CSVDRGNTEAFF,TGCAGCGTTGACCGTGGGAACACTGAAGCTTTCTTT
TRBJ2-3,-,TRBV30,-,CAWSFGTAITDTQYF,TGTGCCTGGAGTTTCGGGACCGCCATCACAGATACGCAGTATTTT
TRBJ2-2,-,TRBV9,TRBD2,CASSQTSGRVHTGELFF,TGTGCCAGCAGCCAGACTAGCGGGAGGGTGCACACCGGGGAGCTGTTTTTT
TRBJ1-1,-,TRBV7-8,-,CASSQRQNTEAFF,TGTGCCAGCAGCCAAAGGCAGAACACTGAAGCTTTCTTT
TRBJ2-1,-,TRBV18,-,CASSPGPINEQFF,TGTGCCAGCTCACCGGGACCCATCAATGAGCAGTTCTTC
TRBJ2-7,-,TRBV25-1,-,CASSEVGLAYEQYF,TGTGCCAGCAGTGAGGTCGGACTCGCCTACGAGCAGTACTTC
TRBJ2-7,-,TRBV6-1,-,CASSEALGRDREQYF,TGTGCCAGCAGTGAAGCTCTAGGCAGGGACCGCGAGCAGTACTTC
TRBJ1-3,-,TRBV7-6,TRBD1,CASSFRDRGTGSGNTIYF,TGTGCCAGCAGCTTCCGGGACAGGGGGACAGGCTCTGGAAACACCATATATTTT
TRBJ1-2,-,TRBV10-3,TRBD1,CAITQGVSYTF,TGTGCCATCACCCAGGGGGTCAGCTACACCTTC